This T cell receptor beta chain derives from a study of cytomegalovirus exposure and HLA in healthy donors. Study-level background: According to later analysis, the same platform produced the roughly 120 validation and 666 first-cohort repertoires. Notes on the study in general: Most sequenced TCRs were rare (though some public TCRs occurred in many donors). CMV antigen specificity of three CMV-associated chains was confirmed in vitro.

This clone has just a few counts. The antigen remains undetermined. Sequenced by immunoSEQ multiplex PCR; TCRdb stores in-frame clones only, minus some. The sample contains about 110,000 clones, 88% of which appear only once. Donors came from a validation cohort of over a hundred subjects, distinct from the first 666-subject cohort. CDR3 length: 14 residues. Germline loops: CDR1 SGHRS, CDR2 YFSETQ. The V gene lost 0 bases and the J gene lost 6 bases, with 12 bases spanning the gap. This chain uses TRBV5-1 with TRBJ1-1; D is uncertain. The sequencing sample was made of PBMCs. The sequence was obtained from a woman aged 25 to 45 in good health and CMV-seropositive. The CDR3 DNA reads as TGCGCCAGCAGCTTGGTTCAGCGAGGCGCTGAAGCTTTCTTT. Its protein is CASSLVQRGAEAFF.